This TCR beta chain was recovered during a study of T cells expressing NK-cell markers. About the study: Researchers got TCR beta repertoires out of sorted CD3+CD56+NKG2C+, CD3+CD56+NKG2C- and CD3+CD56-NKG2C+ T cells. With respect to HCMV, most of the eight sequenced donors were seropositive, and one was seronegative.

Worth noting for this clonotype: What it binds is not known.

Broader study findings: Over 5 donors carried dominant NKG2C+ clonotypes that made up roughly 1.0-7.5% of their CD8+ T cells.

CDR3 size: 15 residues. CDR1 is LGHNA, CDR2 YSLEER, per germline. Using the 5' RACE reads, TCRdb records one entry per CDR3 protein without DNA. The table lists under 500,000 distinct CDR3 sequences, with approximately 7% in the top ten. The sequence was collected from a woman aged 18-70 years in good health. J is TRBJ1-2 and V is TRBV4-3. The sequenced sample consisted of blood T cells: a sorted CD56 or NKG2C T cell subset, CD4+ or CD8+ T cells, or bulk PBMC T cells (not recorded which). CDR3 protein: CASSRDRALNYGYTF.